These 29 T cell receptor beta chains were all obtained from the same sample, sequenced in a study of shared clonotypes between healthy human individuals. This table comes from immunoSEQ multiplex PCR, and its TCRdb copy is limited to in-frame clones, with some not included. The repertoire has over a million clones, approximately 98.5% of them found once; the top ten carry around 0.38%. The sequenced sample consisted of naive CD4+ T cells sorted from blood. Described subset: CD45RA+ positively selected. The source of these receptors is a man younger than 40 in good health.

The rearrangement links TRBV19 to TRBJ2-3; TRBD1 aligns across 7 bases. V was pared by 4 bases and J by 0 bases, with 4 bases of the junction left unmatched. In germline, CDR1 is LNHDA, CDR2 SQIVND (reference sequence). The CDR3 contains 15 residues. As DNA, the CDR3 is TGTGCCAGTAGTACCCGGGACAGTAGCACAGATACGCAGTATTTT. Translated, it gives CASSTRDSSTDTQYF.

Only a few counts were recorded for this clone. This sample also contains other DNA sequences that code for the same CDR3. The chain's CDR3 is CSARKGTEAFF. The CDR3 DNA reads TGCAGTGCTAGGAAGGGAACTGAAGCTTTCTTT. The gene calls are TRBV20-1 and TRBJ1-1, with no clear D. Germline CDR1 reads DFQATT; CDR2 reads SNEGSKA (reference sequence). The germline V and J ends were trimmed by 3 bases and 5 bases, with 7 bases remaining between them. The CDR3 has 11 amino acids.

This clone is a singleton in its sample. This chain connects TRBV5-8 to TRBJ1-5; no clear D gene. Germline values: CDR1 SGHTS, CDR2 YDEGEE. The CDR3 totals 14 residues. Trimming removed 1 base at V and 4 bases at J, with 9 bases between. CDR3 in DNA: TGTGCCAGCAGCTTGAGGTTCGGGAATCAGCCCCAGCATTTT. Encoded protein: CASSLRFGNQPQHF.

The chain carries TRBV2 and TRBJ1-2; 9 nucleotides align to TRBD1. Germline assignment: CDR1 SNHLY and CDR2 FYNNEI. The CDR3 totals 14 residues. Trimming removed 6 bases from V and 4 bases from J; junction bases left unmatched: 6. This chain's CDR3 is CASSGQGTGYGYTF. Here the CDR3 DNA reads TGTGCCAGCAGCGGACAGGGGACCGGCTATGGCTACACCTTC. Combining the CDR3 with reference TRBV2 and TRBJ1-2 gives the whole variable domain EPEVTQTPSHQVTQMGQEVILRCVPISNHLYFYWYRQILGQKVEFLVSFYNNEISEKSEIFDDQFSVERPDGSNFTLKIRSTKLEDSAMYFCASSGQGTGYGYTFGSGTRLTVV.

Remarks on this clone: Other DNA sequences within the sample encode an identical CDR3. Here the CDR3 DNA reads TGCGCCAGCAGCCCAGGACTAGCCACAGATACGCAGTATTTT. Translation gives CASSPGLATDTQYF. The chain links TRBV5-1 to TRBJ2-3; 8 nucleotides match TRBD2. CDR1 is SGHRS and CDR2 is YFSETQ in the germline V gene. The V gene end was trimmed by 4 bases and the J gene end by 2 bases; junction bases not matched to a gene: 3. The CDR3 sequence is 14 residues long.

This chain connects TRBV18 to TRBJ2-1, with TRBD2 matching over 14 bases. From germline, CDR1 is KGHSH and CDR2 LQKENI. This CDR3 has 18 residues. The V gene end was trimmed by 4 bases and the J gene end by 4 bases; junction bases not matched to a gene: 9. The CDR3 DNA reads as TGTGCCAGCTCACTCCGTCGACTAGCGGGAGGGCCTTACAATGAGCAGTTCTTC. This translates into CASSLRRLAGGPYNEQFF.

V is TRBV19 and J is TRBJ2-7; D gene unclear. Germline loops: CDR1 LNHDA, CDR2 SQIVND (reference sequence). The CDR3 consists of 14 residues. Trimming removed 3 bases at V and 2 bases at J, with 11 bases between. The CDR3 DNA is TGTGCCAGTAGTATTATCGGTAGGACCTACGAGCAGTACTTC. Encoded protein: CASSIIGRTYEQYF. The entire variable domain, with the rest obtained from reference TRBV19 and TRBJ2-7, is as follows: DGGITQSPKYLFRKEGQNVTLSCEQNLNHDAMYWYRQDPGQGLRLIYYSQIVNDFQKGDIAEGYSVSREKKESFPLTVTSAQKNPTAFYLCASSIIGRTYEQYFGPGTRLTVT.

This chain uses TRBV10-1 with TRBJ2-1; 9 nucleotides match TRBD2. V lost 7 bases to trimming and J lost 8 bases; unmatched junction nucleotides: 9. The CDR3 loop spans 14 amino acids. Germline V CDR1 and CDR2: WNHNN, SYGVQD (reference sequence). CDR3 sequence reads: CASTNSGRGHEQFF. The CDR3, as DNA: TGCGCCAGCACAAATAGCGGGAGAGGGCATGAGCAGTTCTTC.

The chain joins TRBV18 to TRBJ2-1, with TRBD2 matching 12 bases. Trimming took 1 base from V and 0 from J; bases not matched to a gene: 7. The CDR3 is made up of 19 amino acids. Germline V gives CDR1 KGHSH, CDR2 LQKENI. The CDR3 reads CASSPLGTSGYSSYNEQFF. DNA of the CDR3: TGTGCCAGCTCACCACTGGGGACTAGCGGGTATAGCTCCTACAATGAGCAGTTCTTC. The full variable domain, in which reference TRBV18 and TRBJ2-1 provide the parts outside the CDR3, is NAGVMQNPRHLVRRRGQEARLRCSPMKGHSHVYWYRQLPEEGLKFMVYLQKENIIDESGMPKERFSAEFPKEGPSILRIQQVVRGDSAAYFCASSPLGTSGYSSYNEQFFGPGTRLTVL.

The CDR3 coding sequence is TGTGCCAGCAGCGTAGCCGGAGTGGATGAGCAGTTCTTC. Translated: CASSVAGVDEQFF. The chain recombines TRBV9 with TRBJ2-1; D is unclear. Germline CDR1 is SGDLS and CDR2 is YYNGEE. CDR3 length equals 13 residues. Trimming pared 0 bases from V and 8 bases from J, leaving 9 bases between.

This chain connects TRBV7-9 to TRBJ1-3; D not resolved. The germline V gene has CDR1 SEHNR and CDR2 FQNEAQ (reference sequence). V was clipped by 1 base and J by 3 bases, with 13 bases between them. This CDR3 comprises 16 residues. The CDR3 DNA reads as TGTGCCAGCAGCTTAGGGCCGTTCGTTGGTGGAAACACCATATATTTT. It codes for CASSLGPFVGGNTIYF.

V is TRBV10-3 and J is TRBJ1-5; D perhaps matches TRBD1 (6 bases). Trimming took 9 bases from V and 2 from J, leaving 14 bases between them. This CDR3 contains 14 residues. Looked up from germline, CDR1 is ENHRY and CDR2 is SYGVKD. The CDR3 reads CAIQQGAGNQPQHF. CDR3 sequence (DNA): TGTGCCATTCAACAGGGCGCGGGCAATCAGCCCCAGCATTTT.

This chain connects TRBV4-2 to TRBJ1-1; TRBD1 matches at 8 bases. V shed 4 bases and J 2 bases; nucleotides not matched to a gene: 3. The germline CDR1 and CDR2 sequences are LGHNA and YNFKEQ. This CDR3 contains 14 residues. CDR3 sequence reads: CASSRTGQNTEAFF. CDR3 sequence (DNA): TGTGCCAGCAGCCGGACAGGGCAAAACACTGAAGCTTTCTTT.

The rearrangement links TRBV11-2 to TRBJ2-2; D gene ambiguous. Trimming took off 2 bases at V and 8 bases at J, with 12 bases between the two ends. Per the germline V gene, CDR1 is SGHAT and CDR2 is FQNNGV. The CDR3 is made up of 14 amino acids. The CDR3 bases are TGTGCCAGCAGCTTAAACTACCCGACTGGGGAGCTGTTTTTT. Translated: CASSLNYPTGELFF.

This clone was counted a single time. The chain links TRBV11-2 to TRBJ2-1, with 10 bases aligning to TRBD1. The CDR3 extends over 17 amino acids. Germline-derived CDR1 and CDR2 are SGHAT and FQNNGV. Trimming removed 5 bases from V and 4 bases from J; junction bases left unmatched: 11. CDR3 protein: CASSPTVGQGGYNEQFF. DNA for the CDR3: TGTGCCAGCAGCCCGACCGTAGGACAGGGGGGGTACAATGAGCAGTTCTTC.

The rearrangement links TRBV7-8 to TRBJ2-5, with 7 bases fitting TRBD2. With V trimmed by 6 bases and J by 5 bases, 9 bases remained unmatched. Germline CDR1 reads SGHVS; CDR2 reads FQNEAQ. This CDR3 comprises 14 residues. CDR3 in amino acids: CASSTGLVRETQYF. DNA of the CDR3: TGTGCCAGCAGTACCGGACTAGTCCGGGAGACCCAGTACTTC. Supplemented by reference TRBV7-8 and TRBJ2-5, the full variable domain reads GAGVSQSPRYKVAKRGQDVALRCDPISGHVSLFWYQQALGQGPEFLTYFQNEAQLDKSGLPSDRFFAERPEGSVSTLKIQRTQQEDSAVYLCASSTGLVRETQYFGPGTRLLVL.

The chain uses TRBV5-1 and TRBJ1-2; 8 bases are a match to TRBD1. CDR1 is SGHRS, CDR2 YFSETQ, per germline. Trimming took 2 bases from V and 6 from J; bases not matched to a gene: 6. This CDR3 comprises 14 residues. The CDR3 loop is CASSFTGQEDGYTF. The CDR3 nucleotides read TGCGCCAGCAGCTTTACGGGACAGGAAGATGGCTACACCTTC.

The genes are TRBV5-1 and TRBJ1-2; TRBD1 might be the D (6 bases). V was pared by 1 base and J by 7 bases, with 14 bases between. Germline values: CDR1 SGHRS, CDR2 YFSETQ. This CDR3 region has 14 residues. CDR3 bases: TGCGCCAGCAGCTTGAACAGGGAAGGGTCTGGCTACACCTTC. It translates to CASSLNREGSGYTF.

This rearrangement joins TRBV19 to TRBJ2-3; D unresolved. The CDR3 spans 15 residues. Germline V gene sequence: CDR1 LNHDA, CDR2 SQIVND (reference sequence). V gave up 6 bases and J gave up 2 bases, with 15 bases separating them. CDR3: CASRATGPTTDTQYF. The CDR3 DNA is TGTGCCAGTAGGGCTACCGGGCCGACCACAGATACGCAGTATTTT.

This sequence joins TRBV5-4 and TRBJ2-1; 8 bases align to TRBD2. Germline V gene sequence: CDR1 SGHNT, CDR2 YYREEE (reference sequence). J lost 5 bases, V lost 5 bases, and 6 bases had no gene match. The CDR3 has 14 residues. The CDR3 region has the DNA TGTGCCAGCAGTGAGACTAGCGCCCACAATGAGCAGTTCTTC. This sequence encodes CASSETSAHNEQFF. Supplemented by reference TRBV5-4 and TRBJ2-1, the full variable domain reads ETGVTQSPTHLIKTRGQQVTLRCSSQSGHNTVSWYQQALGQGPQFIFQYYREEENGRGNFPPRFSGLQFPNYSSELNVNALELDDSALYLCASSETSAHNEQFFGPGTRLTVL.

The J gene is TRBJ2-7, the V gene TRBV5-6, with 9 bases identical to TRBD2. Per germline, CDR1 SGHDT and CDR2 YYEEEE. Trimming removed 0 bases from V and 1 base from J; junction bases left unmatched: 11. The CDR3 sequence is 18 residues long. The CDR3 DNA sequence: TGTGCCAGCAGCTTGGTCGCGGGAGGGCCTTCGGTGTCCTACGAGCAGTACTTC. Translating it yields CASSLVAGGPSVSYEQYF.

The V call is TRBV7-9, the J call TRBJ2-1; TRBD2 might be the D (6 bases). This CDR3 has 15 amino acids. In germline, CDR1 is SEHNR, CDR2 FQNEAQ (reference sequence). Trimming took off 5 bases at V and 3 bases at J, with 14 bases between the two ends. CDR3 nucleotides: TGTGCCAGCAGCCGCTTGGCCGGGAGCTACAATGAGCAGTTCTTC. Translating gives CASSRLAGSYNEQFF.

This clone has only one observation. This chain joins TRBV25-1 and TRBJ2-2; D possibly matches TRBD1 or TRBD2 (5 bases each). From germline, CDR1 is MGHDK and CDR2 SYGVNS. The V end lost 2 bases, the J end lost 0 bases, and 10 bases lay between the germline ends. The CDR3 runs to 16 residues. CDR3 residues: CASSEGGFANTGELFF. In DNA, the CDR3 is TGTGCCAGCAGTGAAGGGGGATTCGCGAACACCGGGGAGCTGTTTTTT.

CDR3 sequence: CASSSWTSGRIADTQYF. As DNA, the CDR3 is TGTGCCAGCAGCTCTTGGACTAGCGGGAGGATCGCAGATACGCAGTATTTT. The chain is built from TRBV7-8 and TRBJ2-3, with 14 nucleotides matching TRBD2. V dropped 4 bases and J dropped 4; count of bases not matched to a gene: 7. Germline V gene lookup returns CDR1 SGHVS and CDR2 FQNEAQ. The CDR3 extends over 17 amino acids.

V is TRBV5-4 and J is TRBJ2-3; 8 bases map to TRBD2. CDR1 and CDR2 (germline): SGHNT, YYREEE (reference sequence). CDR3 length: 18 amino acids. Trimming at V came to 1 base and at J to 0 bases, leaving 10 bases not matched to a gene. CDR3 amino acids: CASSLPGGLAQSTDTQYF. CDR3 DNA: TGTGCCAGCAGCTTGCCGGGCGGACTAGCACAGAGCACAGATACGCAGTATTTT.

The chain is built from TRBV21-1 and TRBJ2-1; the DNA was not compared with TRBD2, the D call given in the table. TRBV21-1 is a pseudogene segment. The CDR3 extends over 15 amino acids. CDR3 DNA sequence: TGTGCCACCCTACGGTCCGGGAGGACCTACAATGAGCAGTTCTTC. It translates to CATLRSGRTYNEQFF.

The chain employs TRBV15 and TRBJ2-3, with D unresolved. Trimming cost V 0 bases and J 2 bases, with 15 bases left between them. The germline V gene has CDR1 LNHNV and CDR2 YYDKDF (reference sequence). This CDR3 has 17 amino acids. Written as DNA, the CDR3 is TGTGCCACCAGCAGAGATATGAGCTTCAATCCCACAGATACGCAGTATTTT. Residues: CATSRDMSFNPTDTQYF.

This clone was detected once. The same CDR3 also results from other DNA sequences found in this sample. The V call is TRBV7-2, the J call TRBJ2-3, with 9 bases that match TRBD1. The CDR3 loop spans 15 amino acids. V shed 4 bases and J 1 base; nucleotides not matched to a gene: 3. Germline V CDR1 and CDR2: SGHTA, FQGNSA. The CDR3 DNA reads as TGTGCCAGCAGCTCCCGACAGGGGGGCACAGATACGCAGTATTTT. Translated, it gives CASSSRQGGTDTQYF.

V usage is TRBV5-1 and J usage is TRBJ2-7; D might be TRBD1 or TRBD2, each matching 5 bases. V was clipped by 0 bases and J by 3 bases, with 10 bases between them. CDR1 is SGHRS and CDR2 is YFSETQ in the germline V gene. The CDR3 spans 14 residues. This CDR3 is CASSLAREFYEQYF. As DNA, the CDR3 is TGCGCCAGCAGCTTGGCCAGGGAGTTCTACGAGCAGTACTTC.